Below are 4 T cell receptor beta chains sequenced from a single sample in a study of T cell repertoires in cytomegalovirus infection. Via MiXCR, TCRdb re-called the reads, giving one row per CDR3 protein. The sample lists 350,000 to 400,000 distinct CDR3 sequences, just under 35% occurring once. Antigen specificity for these receptors is unknown. Sequences were derived from cultured PBMCs, sampled from culture after CMV antigen stimulation. The origin of the receptors is a human donor in good health (CMV status not recorded). Some clones in this sample may be carry-over from other donors' samples.

This CDR3 reads CASSLGGTSGGETQYF. The CDR3 DNA is TGTGCCAGCAGCTTAGGAGGGACTAGCGGCGGGGAGACCCAGTACTTC. The chain carries TRBV7-2 and TRBJ2-5, with TRBD2 matching 11 bases. The CDR3 is 16 residues long. Germline V gene lookup returns CDR1 SGHTA and CDR2 FQGNSA. The V gene end was trimmed by 1 base and the J gene end by 5 bases; junction bases not matched to a gene: 6.

This chain links TRBV11-3 with TRBJ2-1; 7 nucleotides align to TRBD2. Germline loops: CDR1 SGHNT, CDR2 YENEEA. The V and J ends lost 1 base and 5 bases, in that order; junction bases with no gene match: 5. CDR3 size: 15 residues. CDR3: CASSLVPSGNNEQFF. In nucleotides, the CDR3 is TGTGCCAGCAGCTTAGTGCCTAGCGGTAACAATGAGCAGTTCTTC.

V is TRBV7-9 and J is TRBJ2-1, with TRBD2 matching 7 bases. Germline assignment: CDR1 SEHNR and CDR2 FQNEAQ (reference sequence). The CDR3 spans 16 residues. The trim removed 3 bases at V and 0 bases at J, leaving 5 bases unmatched. The CDR3 region is CASSLLAVSSYNEQFF. The CDR3 coding sequence is TGTGCCAGCAGCTTGCTAGCGGTGAGCTCCTACAATGAGCAGTTCTTC.

V is TRBV28 and J is TRBJ2-7; D call uncertain. CDR3 length: 10 amino acids. Germline CDR1 reads MDHEN; CDR2 reads SYDVKM. V lost 3 bases to trimming and J lost 6 bases, with 3 bases between them. The DNA for the CDR3 is TGTGCCAGCAGTTTCCGCGAGCAGTACTTC. Its protein product is CASSFREQYF.